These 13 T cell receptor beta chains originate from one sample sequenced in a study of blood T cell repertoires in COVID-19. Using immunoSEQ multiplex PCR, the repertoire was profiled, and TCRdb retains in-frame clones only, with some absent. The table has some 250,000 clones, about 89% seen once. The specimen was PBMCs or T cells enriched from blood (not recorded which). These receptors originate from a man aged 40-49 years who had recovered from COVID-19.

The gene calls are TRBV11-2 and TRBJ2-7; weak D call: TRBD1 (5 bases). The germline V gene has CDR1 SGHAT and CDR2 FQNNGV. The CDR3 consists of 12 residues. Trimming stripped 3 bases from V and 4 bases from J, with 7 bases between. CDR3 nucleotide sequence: TGTGCCAGCAGCTTCAAGGGGTACGAGCAGTACTTC. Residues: CASSFKGYEQYF.

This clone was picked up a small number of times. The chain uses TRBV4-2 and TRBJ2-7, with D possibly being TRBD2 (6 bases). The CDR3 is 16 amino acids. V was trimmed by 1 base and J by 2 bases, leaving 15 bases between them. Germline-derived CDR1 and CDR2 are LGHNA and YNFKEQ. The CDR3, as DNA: TGTGCCAGCAGCCAAGCGAACCTAGCGATTCCCTACGAGCAGTACTTC. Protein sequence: CASSQANLAIPYEQYF.

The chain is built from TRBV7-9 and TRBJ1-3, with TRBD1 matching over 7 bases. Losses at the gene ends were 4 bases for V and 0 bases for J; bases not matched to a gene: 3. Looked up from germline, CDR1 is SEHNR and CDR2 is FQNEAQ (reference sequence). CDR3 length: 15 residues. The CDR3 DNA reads TGTGCCAGCAGCTCGACAGGGAGCTCTGGAAACACCATATATTTT. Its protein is CASSSTGSSGNTIYF.

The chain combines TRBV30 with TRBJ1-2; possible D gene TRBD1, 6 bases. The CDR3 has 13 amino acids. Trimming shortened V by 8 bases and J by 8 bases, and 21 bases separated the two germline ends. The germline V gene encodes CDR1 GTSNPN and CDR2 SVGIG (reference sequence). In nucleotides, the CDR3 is TGTGCCCGAAGCTCACAGGGTTTCGACGGCTACACCTTC. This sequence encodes CARSSQGFDGYTF. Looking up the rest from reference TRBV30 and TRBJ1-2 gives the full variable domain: SQTIHQWPATLVQPVGSPLSLECTVEGTSNPNLYWYRQAAGRGLQLLFYSVGIGQISSEVPQNLSASRPQDRQFILSSKKLLLSDSGFYLCARSSQGFDGYTFGSGTRLTVV.

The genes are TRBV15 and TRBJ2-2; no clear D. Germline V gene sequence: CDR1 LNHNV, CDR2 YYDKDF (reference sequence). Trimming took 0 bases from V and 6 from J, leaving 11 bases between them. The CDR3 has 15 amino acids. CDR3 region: CATSRDEFASGELFF. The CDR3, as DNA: TGTGCCACCAGCAGAGATGAGTTTGCATCCGGGGAGCTGTTTTTT. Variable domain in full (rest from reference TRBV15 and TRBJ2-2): DAMVIQNPRYQVTQFGKPVTLSCSQTLNHNVMYWYQQKSSQAPKLLFHYYDKDFNNEADTPDNFQSRRPNTSFCFLDIRSPGLGDTAMYLCATSRDEFASGELFFGEGSRLTVL.

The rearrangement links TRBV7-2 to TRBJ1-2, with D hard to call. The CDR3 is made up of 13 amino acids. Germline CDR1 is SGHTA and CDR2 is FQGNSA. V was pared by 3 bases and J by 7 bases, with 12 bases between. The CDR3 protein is CASSFIRDFGYTF. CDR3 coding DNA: TGTGCCAGCAGCTTTATTCGGGATTTTGGCTACACCTTC.

The CDR3 sequence is CASSDRGRVDTEAFF. The CDR3 DNA reads TGTGCCAGCAGTGACAGGGGGCGCGTGGACACTGAAGCTTTCTTT. The V and J genes are TRBV6-2 or TRBV6-3 and TRBJ1-1; 10 bases line up with TRBD1. Trimming took 5 bases from V and 3 from J; bases not matched to a gene: 6. The CDR3 has 15 amino acids. Germline CDR1 reads MNHEY; CDR2 reads SVGEGT.

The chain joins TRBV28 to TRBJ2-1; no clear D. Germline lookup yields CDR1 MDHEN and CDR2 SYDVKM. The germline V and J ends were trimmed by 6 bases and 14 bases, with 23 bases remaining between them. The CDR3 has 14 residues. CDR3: CASRRVGASYREFF. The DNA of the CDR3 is TGTGCCAGCAGACGTGTGGGTGCGAGTTATCGGGAGTTCTTC. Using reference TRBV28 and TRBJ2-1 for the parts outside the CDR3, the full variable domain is DVKVTQSSRYLVKRTGEKVFLECVQDMDHENMFWYRQDPGLGLRLIYFSYDVKMKEKGDIPEGYSVSREKKERFSLILESASTNQTSMYLCASRRVGASYREFFGPGTRLTVL.

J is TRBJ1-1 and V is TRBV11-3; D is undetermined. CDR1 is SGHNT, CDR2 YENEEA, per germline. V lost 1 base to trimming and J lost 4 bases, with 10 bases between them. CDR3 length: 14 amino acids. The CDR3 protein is CASSLGEVGTEAFF. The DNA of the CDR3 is TGTGCCAGCAGCTTAGGGGAGGTGGGCACTGAAGCTTTCTTT.

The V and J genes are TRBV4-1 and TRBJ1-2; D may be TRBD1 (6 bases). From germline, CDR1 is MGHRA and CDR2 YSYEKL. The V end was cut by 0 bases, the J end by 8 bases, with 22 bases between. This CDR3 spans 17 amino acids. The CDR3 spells CASSQDESYGQLNGYTF. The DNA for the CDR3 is TGCGCCAGCAGCCAAGATGAGTCTTATGGACAGTTGAACGGCTACACCTTC.

This CDR3 is CASSEGGATNEKLFF. The CDR3 DNA is TGTGCCAGTAGTGAAGGGGGGGCAACTAATGAAAAACTGTTTTTT. The V gene is TRBV19, the J gene TRBJ1-4; D may be TRBD1 (6 bases). This CDR3 region has 15 residues. Germline values: CDR1 LNHDA, CDR2 SQIVND (reference sequence). Trimming left V 5 bases short and J 0 bases short, with 10 bases between.

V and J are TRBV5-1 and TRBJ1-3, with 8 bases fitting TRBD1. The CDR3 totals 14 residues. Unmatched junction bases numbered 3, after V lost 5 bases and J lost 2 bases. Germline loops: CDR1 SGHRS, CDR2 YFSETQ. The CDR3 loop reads CASRLTGAGNTIYF. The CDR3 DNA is TGCGCCAGCAGGTTGACAGGGGCTGGAAACACCATATATTTT.

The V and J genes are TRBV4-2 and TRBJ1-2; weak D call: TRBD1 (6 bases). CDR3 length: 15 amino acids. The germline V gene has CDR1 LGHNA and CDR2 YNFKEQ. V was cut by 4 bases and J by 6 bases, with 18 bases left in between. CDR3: CASSPPDGQYDGYTF. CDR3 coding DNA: TGTGCCAGCAGCCCCCCCGACGGACAGTACGATGGCTACACCTTC.